This T cell receptor (beta chain) was captured by sequencing in a study of blood T cell repertoires in COVID-19. Study summary: Both acute and convalescent COVID-19 samples were obtained from the United States, Italy and Spain. Sample material is recorded as cDNA or gDNA derived from T cells, B-cell-depleted T cells, or PBMCs.

Authors' methods: Cell counts per sample came from amplifying reference gene primers. Repertoires were generated with immunoSEQ multiplex PCR, while TCRdb's copy carries only in-frame clones and drops some. For V, J and clone size, that table is used; D and trimming come from the DNA. The sample includes around 140,000 clones, 75% to 90% of them seen just once. The CDR3 runs 15 residues. Germline assignment: CDR1 MNHEY and CDR2 SMNVEV (reference sequence). The V segment lost 6 bases and the J segment 8 bases; nucleotides outside the gene matches: 8. This TCR was recovered from a man aged 55 to 70 with active or convalescent COVID-19. The chain carries TRBV27 and TRBJ1-6; 9 bases are a match to TRBD1. Sequenced material: peripheral blood. The CDR3 sequence is CASSPGQGRHSPLHF. The CDR3 DNA sequence: TGTGCCAGCAGCCCCGGACAGGGGAGGCATTCACCCCTCCACTTT.